This T cell receptor beta chain was identified during a study of control samples from healthy donors and cancer patients. Data came from immunoSEQ multiplex PCR; TCRdb stores just in-frame clones and leaves some out. The sample records roughly 100,000 clones, around 88% being singletons. Germline values: CDR1 LNHDA, CDR2 SQIVND (reference sequence). The CDR3 length is 13 residues. The germline V and J ends were trimmed by 5 bases and 0 bases, with 8 bases remaining between them. The sample comprised blood. This receptor was obtained from a man younger than 45 in good health. The chain carries TRBV19 and TRBJ2-7; D not resolved. CDR3 coding DNA: TGTGCCAGTAGTCCACGAAACTCCTACGAGCAGTACTTC. As protein: CASSPRNSYEQYF.